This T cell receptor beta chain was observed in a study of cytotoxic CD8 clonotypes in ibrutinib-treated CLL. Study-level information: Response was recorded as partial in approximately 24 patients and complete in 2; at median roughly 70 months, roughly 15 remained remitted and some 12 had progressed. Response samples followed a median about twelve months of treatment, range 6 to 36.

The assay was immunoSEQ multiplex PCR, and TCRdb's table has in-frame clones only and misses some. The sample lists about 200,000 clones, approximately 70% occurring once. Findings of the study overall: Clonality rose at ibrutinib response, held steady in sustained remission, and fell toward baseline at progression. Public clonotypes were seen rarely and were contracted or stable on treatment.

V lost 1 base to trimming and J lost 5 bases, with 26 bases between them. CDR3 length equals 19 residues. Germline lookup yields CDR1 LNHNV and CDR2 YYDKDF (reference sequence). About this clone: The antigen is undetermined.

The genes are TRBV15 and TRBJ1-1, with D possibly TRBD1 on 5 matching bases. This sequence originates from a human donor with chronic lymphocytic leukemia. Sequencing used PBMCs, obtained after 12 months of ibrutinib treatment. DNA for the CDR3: TGTGCCACCAGCAGAGGATGGGGGGGACGCAGAGGAGTAAATACTGAAGCTTTCTTT. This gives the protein CATSRGWGGRRGVNTEAFF.